The present entry profiles one T cell receptor beta chain with its context. The target of this receptor is not known. Base-call qualities are not available, and no considerably larger clone is one nucleotide away. The receptor library was made with the immunoSEQ multiplex PCR assay. The multiplex PCR relied on a mix of 60 forward primers for TCR Vbeta segments and 13 reverse primers for TCR Jbeta segments. Amplification of the CDR3 region of rearranged TCR beta genes was performed with a multiplex PCR assay on genomic DNA. On the Illumina HiSeq System, the amplified TCR beta libraries were sequenced as 87-base-pair reads. Concerning the study's data processing: In a later analysis, about 80 million unique TCR beta chains were counted across the approximately 620 repertoires, and roughly 11 million of these chains were shared by at least two donors. A nearest-neighbor algorithm error-corrected the raw reads and collapsed the reads into unique sequences, merging closely related sequences to remove PCR and sequencing errors. CDR3 sequences were aligned to IMGT reference sequences to assign V, D and J gene segments. For a sequence to be retained, at least a six-nucleotide match to both a V gene segment and a J gene segment was required. Rearrangements were called productive when the CDR3 lacked stop codons and stayed in frame with V and J; all others were non-productive. Following IMGT convention, CDR3 was defined as the stretch from the second conserved V-encoded cysteine up to the conserved J-encoded phenylalanine. The earlier analysis of some 550 of the donors excluded any sequence lacking an unambiguous match to a single V gene segment. An earlier analysis of almost 600 of the donors classified V segments as functional when productive rearrangements were above 56.7% and as segregating when the standard deviation between donors was above 5%. A statistical classification framework was built to diagnose cytomegalovirus status from the catalog of TCR beta chain sequences. In a later analysis, V and J genes were assigned by comparing TCR nucleotide sequences against IMGT/GENE-DB human TR gene sequences. Using the TCRdist pipeline, a later analysis assigned CDR3 sequences along with most-parsimonious VDJ recombination scenarios. In a later analysis, each TCR beta chain was defined by its CDR3 amino acid sequence together with its V-gene family, and reads without a unique V-gene family were excluded. As a way to deal with suspected cross-contamination and a sequencing artifact, a later analysis dropped 450 to 700 nucleotide sequences that were highly shared and had low generation probability. In a later analysis, a clonal expansion index for each public chain was calculated from normalized within-repertoire ranks of inferred template counts. Generation probabilities in a later analysis came from a VDJ recombination model fitted to out-of-frame rearrangements, and those results were checked against IGoR. Hypergeometric tests were used in a later analysis to score TCR-TCR, TCR-HLA and TCR-CMV co-occurrence, with a repertoire-size bias correction applied to the TCR pairs. To estimate false discovery rates, a later analysis permuted the HLA or CMV assignments 20 times. A later analysis grouped co-occurring TCRs with DBSCAN, adding TCRdist sequence similarity when clustering within HLA-allele-positive subsets. For co-occurrence clustering, repertoires with fewer than 30,000 or more than 120,000 public chains were excluded, along with about five repertoires with anomalous nucleotide sharing. Entries here come from immuneACCESS through TCRdb and include only in-frame sequences with V and J called. Some clones fail to appear in such tables; in the studies checked, an unresolved V gene covers under half of the shortfall, and the cause of the remainder is unknown. For V, J and clone size, that table is used; D and trimming come from the DNA. For this sample the table gives approximately 120,000 clones, of which 80% were detected only once. The biggest ten clones account for roughly 9.6% of the sample.

V lost 6 bases and J lost 3 bases; the stretch between them is 17 bases long. Its CDR3 holds 15 amino acids, cysteine through phenylalanine. The retained sequence is limited to the CDR3, 45 bases, with the frame set at the first base. CDR1 and CDR2 (KGHSH, LQKENI) derive from the germline V gene. The cohort comprised some 680 healthy bone marrow donors. At the time of sampling, every cohort member was nominally healthy, though immune exposures that went unrecorded were likely present. The donor tested CMV seropositive and was one of the 289 seropositive cohort members. A peripheral blood sample was provided by each donor, and peripheral blood mononuclear cells were used for TCR beta sequencing. Genomic DNA was extracted from the blood cell samples with the Qiagen DNeasy Blood Extraction Kit. This record comes from a study of cytomegalovirus exposure and HLA in healthy donors (TCRdb year 2017). For the study in its entirety: In an earlier analysis of around 540 of the donors, around 300 Gb of sequence data and 90 million to 120 million unique TCR beta sequences from some 170 million T cells were reported. Roughly 300 gigabases of sequencing data and approximately 92 million unique TCR sequences made up an early release that covered approximately 650 HLA-typed donors. Of the approximately 400 genotyped donors, approximately 80% fell in the genetic ancestry cluster associated with self-reported Caucasian donors. The study aimed to test whether cataloging public T cell receptors could reveal signatures of past pathogen exposure. The study used immunosequencing to profile the T cell repertoires of about 670 subjects and linked those repertoires to cytomegalovirus serostatus. Along with the roughly 670-subject first cohort, a separate validation cohort of over a hundred different subjects was used. High-throughput TCR immunosequencing, statistical association of individual TCRs with disease status, and machine learning were combined to predict cytomegalovirus infection status. A later analysis re-examined previously published TCR beta repertoires from just over 650 donors and added high-resolution HLA genotyping to investigate patterns of TCR occurrence. In the later analysis, no new phenotypic data were used to find candidate immune exposures; instead, reliance was placed on TCR beta sequences and their occurrence across donors. An earlier analysis of some 600 of the donors applied high-throughput TCR beta sequencing to assess whether each TCR beta V gene segment acted as functional or pseudogenic. Alongside the repertoire data, information on donor age, sex, ethnicity and CMV serostatus was compiled. A later genetic analysis took genome-wide SNP genotypes for about 55% of the 666 donors and used that subset as a discovery cohort. Every repertoire in the discovery cohort had been generated on one and the same sequencing platform. HLA typing covered class I and class II loci at four-digit resolution. The number of donors typed differed by locus, with about 629-630 for A, B, C, DRB1 and DQB1, around 500 for DQA1, about 610 for DPA1, and around 460 for DPB1. A few DR-DQ haplotypes were treated as single units for association and clustering because of strong linkage in the cohort. Among about 400 genotyped donors of the cohort, an average of around 250,000 unique TCR beta nucleotide sequences was sequenced per donor, of which about 19% were non-productive. Findings and caveats that apply to the study as a whole: When HLA alleles, especially DR and DQ, strongly co-occurred, attributing TCR associations to individual alleles was difficult. Three of the identified cytomegalovirus-associated TCR beta chains were confirmed in vitro to be specific for cytomegalovirus antigens. In a later analysis, TCR association rates were found to vary across HLA loci, with the most associated TCRs seen for DRB1 alleles and the fewest for HLA-C alleles. Most CMV-associated TCR beta chains appeared to be HLA-restricted in a later analysis, and the HLA associations seemed to be driven largely by CMV exposure. Linkage disequilibrium might explain the correlated functional status among segregating V segments, but an unknown experimental factor could not be excluded. According to the authors, the approach could potentially be generalized to other disease states and immunological phenotypes. The 87-base-pair reads could not distinguish some IMGT-functional V segments, including TRBV6-2 and TRBV6-3, so those segments were excluded. Presence/absence analyses assumed roughly uniform sequencing depth across donors, an assumption that may not hold. Compared with equally common non-associated chains, HLA-associated TCR beta chains in a later analysis were more clonally expanded and had lower generation probabilities. Because HLA typing was unavailable for some donors at each locus, only the typed subset was used in association tests. A later analysis associated roughly 17,000 TCR beta sequences with specific HLA alleles at a false discovery rate of 0.05. Immune exposure information for the cohort was limited to CMV serostatus. The study listed 164 TCR beta chains as associated with cytomegalovirus. V-gene and J-gene trimming of TCR beta chains was associated with a missense DCLRE1C variant in a later genetic analysis, and the association was replicated in an independent cohort. The cohort was sequenced for TCR beta chains only, and without alpha or paired-chain data the features that could be detected were limited. While some public TCRs were present in many individuals, most TCR sequences turned up only very rarely across donors. Compared with the roughly 710-donor mean, donors in an Asian-associated ancestry cluster had fewer N-insertions in productive TCRs, according to a later genetic analysis. The classifier was reported to diagnose cytomegalovirus status with high specificity and sensitivity in both the original cohort and the validation cohort. Several of the top co-occurrence clusters appeared to be linked to parvovirus B19, influenza, CMV and Epstein-Barr virus, according to a later analysis. An earlier analysis of approximately 540 of the donors showed that most TCR beta V segments appeared in productive rearrangements either about 90% or about 30% of the time, which broadly matched IMGT annotations. A cluster of highly shared sequence variants was judged likely to be a technical artifact of the sequencing pipeline. A further reported finding was that TCR beta sequences accurately predicted the HLA-A and HLA-B alleles for most subjects in the first cohort. Because counts were too low, seventeen rarely observed V segments, including chromosome 9 orphons, were excluded from the earlier analysis of about 500 of the donors.

The rearrangement joined TRBV18 to TRBJ1-2, and perhaps TRBD1 as D gene, on 6 matching bases. The receptor was derived from a man aged 30-40 years in good health and CMV-seropositive. The sample taken for sequencing was PBMCs. The CDR3 is CASSPGESPHYGYTF. The bases read TGTGCCAGCTCCCCAGGGGAGAGCCCCCACTATGGCTACACCTTC.